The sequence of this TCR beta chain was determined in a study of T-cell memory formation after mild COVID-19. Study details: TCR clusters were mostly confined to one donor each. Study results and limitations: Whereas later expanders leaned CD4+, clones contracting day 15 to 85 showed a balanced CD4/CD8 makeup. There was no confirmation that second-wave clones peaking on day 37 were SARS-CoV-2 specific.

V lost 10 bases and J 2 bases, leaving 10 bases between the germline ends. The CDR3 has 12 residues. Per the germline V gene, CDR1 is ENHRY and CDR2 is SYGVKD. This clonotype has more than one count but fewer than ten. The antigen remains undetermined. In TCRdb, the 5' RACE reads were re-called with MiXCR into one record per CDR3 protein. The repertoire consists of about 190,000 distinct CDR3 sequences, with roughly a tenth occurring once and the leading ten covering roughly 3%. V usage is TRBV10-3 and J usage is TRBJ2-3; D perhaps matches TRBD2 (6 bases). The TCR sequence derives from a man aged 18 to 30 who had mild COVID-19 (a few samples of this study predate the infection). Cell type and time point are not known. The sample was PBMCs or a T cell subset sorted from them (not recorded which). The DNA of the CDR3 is TGTGCCACAGGGACTGACACAGATACGCAGTATTTT. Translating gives CATGTDTDTQYF.